Here is one TCR beta chain with its context. Other DNA sequences in this sample translate to the same CDR3. Germline CDR1 and CDR2: MNHEY and SMNVEV (reference sequence). The ends were cut back, 0 bases at V and 1 base at J, with 7 bases in the middle. CDR3 length: 14 amino acids. The record originates from a study of blood T cell repertoires in COVID-19. Study context: Acute-phase and convalescent COVID-19 samples originated in the United States, Italy and Spain.

Sequencing was performed with immunoSEQ multiplex PCR; in TCRdb, only in-frame clones are kept and a portion is missing. The data hold 200,000 to 300,000 clones, with about 90% observed a single time. This sequence originates from a person between 18 and 35 years old with COVID-19, enrolled during active disease. The genes are TRBV27 and TRBJ2-7, with D possibly matching TRBD1 (6 bases). The source material was peripheral blood. The CDR3 bases are TGTGCCAGCAGTTTATCTCAGGGGTCCTACGAGCAGTACTTC. The encoded protein is CASSLSQGSYEQYF.